The entry below gives a single T cell receptor beta chain sequence along with its context. The data were obtained in a study of cytomegalovirus exposure and HLA in healthy donors. The PCR was carried out with 60 Vbeta primers and 13 Jbeta primers. The repertoire was sequenced with immunoSEQ multiplex PCR; TCRdb's copy has only in-frame clones and lacks some. The sample carries 200,000 to 250,000 clones, more than 75% recorded once. Germline V lookup: CDR1 MNHEY, CDR2 SMNVEV (reference sequence). V was trimmed by 3 bases and J by 5 bases, leaving 11 bases between them. This CDR3 has 14 amino acids. This sequence joins TRBV27 and TRBJ2-1; a weak D match, TRBD1 (5 bases). The receptor's source is a human donor in good health. The sequencing sample was made of PBMCs. The CDR3 DNA is TGTGCCAGCAGTTTCAGGGCTCCCCACAATGAGCAGTTCTTC. Residues: CASSFRAPHNEQFF.